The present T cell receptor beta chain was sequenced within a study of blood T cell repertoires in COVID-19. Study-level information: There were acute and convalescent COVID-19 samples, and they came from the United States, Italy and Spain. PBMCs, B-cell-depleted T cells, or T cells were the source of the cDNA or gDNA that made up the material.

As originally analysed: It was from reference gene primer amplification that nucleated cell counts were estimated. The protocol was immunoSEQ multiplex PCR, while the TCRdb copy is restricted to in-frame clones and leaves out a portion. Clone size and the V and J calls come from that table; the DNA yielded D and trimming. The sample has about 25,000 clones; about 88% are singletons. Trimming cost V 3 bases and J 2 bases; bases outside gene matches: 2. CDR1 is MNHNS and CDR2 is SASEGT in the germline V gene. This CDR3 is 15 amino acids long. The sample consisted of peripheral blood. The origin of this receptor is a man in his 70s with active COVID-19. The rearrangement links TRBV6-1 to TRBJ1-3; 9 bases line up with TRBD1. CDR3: CASSEGQGTGNTIYF. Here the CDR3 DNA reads TGTGCCAGCAGTGAGGGACAGGGCACTGGAAACACCATATATTTT.